These 28 T cell receptor beta chains came from one sample sequenced in a study of blood T cell repertoires in COVID-19. Clones were read by immunoSEQ multiplex PCR, and TCRdb kept only the in-frame ones, dropping some. The table lists fewer than 250,000 clones, over 80% of them singletons. Sequencing was done on a sample of peripheral blood. Receptors were obtained from a woman aged 55-70 years with active or convalescent COVID-19.

The chain combines TRBV6-5 with TRBJ2-7; 14 bases are a match to TRBD2. This CDR3 has 16 residues. Trimming took 6 bases from V and 5 from J; bases not matched to a gene: 9. The germline V gene has CDR1 MNHEY and CDR2 SVGAGI. CDR3 loop: CASRYPGTSGSHEQYF. The CDR3 DNA follows: TGTGCCAGCAGGTACCCCGGGACTAGCGGGAGTCACGAGCAGTACTTC.

V usage is TRBV6-6 and J usage is TRBJ2-7, with TRBD2 matching over 12 bases. V dropped 5 bases and J dropped 11; count of bases not matched to a gene: 13. The CDR3 has 15 amino acids. Germline V gene data show CDR1 as MNHNY and CDR2 as SVGAGI (reference sequence). CDR3 protein: CASSPRLAGDPLEYF. For the CDR3, the DNA is TGTGCCAGCAGTCCCAGACTAGCGGGAGACCCGCTCGAGTACTTC.

This chain links TRBV5-1 with TRBJ1-2; 8 positions match TRBD1. Germline assignment: CDR1 SGHRS and CDR2 YFSETQ. The CDR3 covers 14 residues. After removal of 3 bases from V and 5 bases from J, the junction contained 6 bases not matched to a gene. The CDR3 loop is CASSWGQDPYGYTF. The CDR3 nucleotides are TGCGCCAGCAGCTGGGGACAGGACCCATATGGCTACACCTTC.

The CDR3 DNA sequence: TGTGCCAGCAGTTTATACGATTTTGTGCGTCTTTCGCAAGGGTCCCCTAGCCGTAATGAGCAGTTCTTC. Its protein product is CASSLYDFVRLSQGSPSRNEQFF. This chain joins TRBV27 and TRBJ2-1, with D possibly matching TRBD2 (5 bases). The CDR3 totals 23 residues. Germline V gives CDR1 MNHEY, CDR2 SMNVEV (reference sequence). V was cut by 1 base and J by 7 bases, with 38 bases left in between.

J is TRBJ1-3 and V is TRBV6-5; the D is unclear. Germline V lookup: CDR1 MNHEY, CDR2 SVGAGI. This CDR3 comprises 12 residues. The V end was cut by 8 bases, the J end by 0 bases, with 5 bases between. Here the CDR3 reads CASHSSGNTIYF. The CDR3 DNA reads as TGTGCCAGCCACAGCTCTGGAAACACCATATATTTT.

The chain links TRBV19 to TRBJ1-2; TRBD1 agrees at 8 bases. CDR1 is LNHDA, CDR2 SQIVND, per germline (reference sequence). V shed 0 bases and J 8 bases; nucleotides not matched to a gene: 5. This CDR3 has 14 amino acids. DNA for the CDR3: TGTGCCAGTAGTATAGATCAGGGGGCCGGAGGCTACACCTTC. This encodes CASSIDQGAGGYTF.

The V gene is TRBV18, the J gene TRBJ1-1, with a tentative D call TRBD1 (5 bases). The CDR3 covers 13 residues. Trimming removed 6 bases at V and 1 base at J, with 9 bases between. Germline-derived CDR1 and CDR2 are KGHSH and LQKENI. For the CDR3, the DNA is TGTGCCAGCTCCCCGACAGCGAACACTGAAGCTTTCTTT. Amino acids: CASSPTANTEAFF.

This chain uses TRBV9 with TRBJ2-1; 12 bases are a match to TRBD2. Germline trimming cut 3 bases from V and 5 bases from J; bases unmatched to any gene: 3. Germline V gene lookup returns CDR1 SGDLS and CDR2 YYNGEE. The CDR3 consists of 15 residues. CDR3 bases: TGTGCCAGCAGCGCCCTAGCGGGGGGGGACAATGAGCAGTTCTTC. It is translated as CASSALAGGDNEQFF. Full variable domain (outside the CDR3, taken from reference TRBV9 and TRBJ2-1): DSGVTQTPKHLITATGQRVTLRCSPRSGDLSVYWYQQSLDQGLQFLIQYYNGEERAKGNILERFSAQQFPDLHSELNLSSLELGDSALYFCASSALAGGDNEQFFGPGTRLTVL.

This clone was observed a few times. J is TRBJ1-3 and V is TRBV29-1, with D perhaps TRBD1 (6 bases). The CDR3 has 14 amino acids. Germline-derived CDR1 and CDR2 are SQVTM and ANQGSEA. Trimming took off 6 bases at V and 0 bases at J, with 12 bases between the two ends. The CDR3, as DNA: TGCAGCGTCGGCTCGGACAGCTCTGGAAACACCATATATTTT. Amino acid sequence: CSVGSDSSGNTIYF.

V and J are TRBV5-4 and TRBJ2-3; D is undetermined. The CDR3 extends over 12 amino acids. Germline assignment: CDR1 SGHNT and CDR2 YYREEE (reference sequence). The germline V and J ends were trimmed by 2 bases and 4 bases, with 5 bases remaining between them. CDR3: CASSFNADTQYF. DNA of the CDR3: TGTGCCAGCAGCTTCAATGCAGATACGCAGTATTTT. The full variable domain, its missing parts supplied by reference TRBV5-4 and TRBJ2-3, is ETGVTQSPTHLIKTRGQQVTLRCSSQSGHNTVSWYQQALGQGPQFIFQYYREEENGRGNFPPRFSGLQFPNYSSELNVNALELDDSALYLCASSFNADTQYFGPGTRLTVL.

This chain links TRBV19 with TRBJ1-1; TRBD1 is a possible D gene (5 bases). Trimming took 8 bases from V and 5 from J, leaving 15 bases between them. There are 13 residues in the CDR3. Germline V gene sequence: CDR1 LNHDA, CDR2 SQIVND (reference sequence). CDR3 loop: CASGEGLRTEAFF. CDR3 sequence (DNA): TGTGCCAGTGGGGAGGGGTTGAGGACTGAAGCTTTCTTT.

The CDR3 sequence is CASSIPGQGHQPQHF. The DNA for the CDR3 is TGTGCCAGTAGTATCCCGGGACAGGGGCATCAGCCCCAGCATTTT. This rearrangement joins TRBV19 to TRBJ1-5; the match to TRBD1 covers 10 bases. CDR3 length: 15 amino acids. V was clipped by 3 bases and J by 5 bases; unmatched bases: 4. Germline CDR1 is LNHDA and CDR2 is SQIVND (reference sequence).

V is TRBV6-5 and J is TRBJ2-3, with a weak D call TRBD2 (5 bases). Germline assignment: CDR1 MNHEY and CDR2 SVGAGI. The CDR3 sequence is 15 residues long. V lost 9 bases to trimming and J lost 4 bases, with 20 bases between them. CDR3 loop: CASQNEVVAPDTQYF. The CDR3 coding sequence is TGTGCCAGTCAAAACGAAGTAGTAGCGCCAGATACGCAGTATTTT.

Comments on this clone: A read error may produce the germline difference seen at one junction end. The genes are TRBV7-7 and TRBJ2-2; TRBD2 agrees at 10 bases. The CDR3 is 16 amino acids. Germline CDR1 SSHAT, CDR2 FNYEAQ (reference sequence). The CDR3 here is CASSKSGGAGTGELFF. As DNA, the CDR3 is TGTGCTAGCAGCAAAAGCGGGGGGGCCGGCACCGGGGAGCTGTTTTTT. The full variable domain, rest sourced from reference TRBV7-7 and TRBJ2-2, is GAGVSQSPRYKVTKRGQDVTLRCDPISSHATLYWYQQALGQGPEFLTYFNYEAQPDKSGLPSDRFSAERPEGSISTLTIQRTEQRDSAMYRCASSKSGGAGTGELFFGEGSRLTVL.

This clone appeared many times. The chain carries TRBV11-2 and TRBJ2-7; 9 positions match TRBD1. CDR1 and CDR2 (germline): SGHAT, FQNNGV. The J segment lost 3 bases and the V segment lost 6 bases, leaving 3 bases of the junction unmatched. This CDR3 region has 13 residues. The CDR3 region is CASSRDRDYEQYV. The CDR3 nucleotides are TGTGCCAGCAGTAGGGACAGGGACTACGAGCAGTACGTC.

This clone was detected once. The rearrangement joins TRBV3-1 (or the pseudogene TRBV3-2) to TRBJ2-3, with D maybe TRBD2 (5 bases). The length of the CDR3 is 14 residues. CDR1 and CDR2 from the germline V gene are LGHDT and YNNKEL (reference sequence). V was clipped by 2 bases and J by 5 bases, with 11 bases between them. CDR3 in DNA: TGTGCCAGCAGCCAACGAGGGAAGGGAGATACGCAGTATTTT. The encoded protein is CASSQRGKGDTQYF.

This chain connects TRBV3-1 (or the pseudogene TRBV3-2) to TRBJ2-5; D perhaps matches TRBD1 (6 bases). The germline V gene has CDR1 LGHDT and CDR2 YNNKEL (reference sequence). V was shortened by 4 bases and J by 2 bases, with 11 bases between the two germline ends. This CDR3 contains 14 residues. DNA of the CDR3: TGTGCCAGCAGCCTCCGGACAGTACAAGAGACCCAGTACTTC. It translates to CASSLRTVQETQYF.

The chain couples TRBV13 to TRBJ2-7; tentatively, D is TRBD1 (6 bases). The CDR3 consists of 13 residues. Trimming pared 4 bases from V and 0 bases from J, leaving 7 bases between. In germline, CDR1 is PRHDT, CDR2 FYEKMQ (reference sequence). The CDR3 nucleotides are TGTGCCAGCAGCTCCAGGGGCTCCTACGAGCAGTACTTC. Amino acids: CASSSRGSYEQYF.

The chain combines TRBV10-2 with TRBJ2-1; 8 nucleotides align to TRBD2. The trim removed 3 bases at V and 8 bases at J, leaving 12 bases unmatched. Germline CDR1 reads WSHSY; CDR2 reads SAAADI. CDR3 length equals 16 residues. The CDR3: CASSDLGRGGFDEQFF. The DNA of the CDR3 is TGCGCCAGCAGTGACCTTGGACGGGGGGGCTTCGATGAGCAGTTCTTC.

V gene TRBV28 combines with J gene TRBJ1-5, with D unclear. The V and J ends lost 5 bases and 3 bases respectively, with 11 bases between them. Germline V gene lookup returns CDR1 MDHEN and CDR2 SYDVKM. CDR3 length: 14 amino acids. The CDR3 region is CASSITTINQPQHF. The CDR3 bases are TGTGCCAGCAGTATCACTACCATCAATCAGCCCCAGCATTTT.

V and J are TRBV9 and TRBJ2-1, with D possibly being TRBD2 (6 bases). CDR3 length equals 15 residues. CDR1 and CDR2 (germline): SGDLS, YYNGEE. V was cut by 1 base and J by 4 bases, with 12 bases left in between. CDR3 nucleotides: TGTGCCAGCAGCGTACGGGGAGGCCGATACAATGAGCAGTTCTTC. Its protein is CASSVRGGRYNEQFF.

CDR3 nucleotides: TGTGCCAGTAGTCGGCTAGCGGGAGGTCTGGGAGATACGCAGTATTTT. Protein product: CASSRLAGGLGDTQYF. J is TRBJ2-3 and V is TRBV19, with TRBD2 matching 11 bases. Germline V CDR1 and CDR2: LNHDA, SQIVND (reference sequence). The CDR3 spans 16 residues. J was trimmed by 5 bases and V by 5 bases; bases with no gene match: 9.

The chain has TRBV20-1 and TRBJ1-3; the match to TRBD1 covers 8 bases. V lost 3 bases, J lost 7 bases, and 5 bases stayed unmatched. The length of the CDR3 is 13 residues. Germline CDR1 and CDR2: DFQATT and SNEGSKA (reference sequence). The CDR3 DNA reads TGCAGTGCTAGTCAGGGGGCTTGGAACACCATATATTTT. It codes for CSASQGAWNTIYF.

This rearrangement joins TRBV10-1 to TRBJ1-1, with D perhaps matching TRBD1 (6 bases). The CDR3 length is 13 residues. The ends were cut back, 7 bases at V and 0 bases at J, with 9 bases in the middle. CDR1 and CDR2 from the germline V gene are WNHNN and SYGVQD (reference sequence). The CDR3 here is CASKQGLNTEAFF. The CDR3 DNA sequence: TGCGCCAGCAAACAGGGTCTGAACACTGAAGCTTTCTTT.

This clone is a singleton in its sample. This chain joins TRBV10-1 and TRBJ2-3, with a tentative D call TRBD1 (5 bases). Germline V lookup: CDR1 WNHNN, CDR2 SYGVQD (reference sequence). The CDR3 loop spans 13 amino acids. Trimming stripped 0 bases from V and 4 bases from J, with 5 bases between. The CDR3 reads CASSESGADTQYF. The CDR3 region has the DNA TGCGCCAGCAGTGAGTCAGGGGCAGATACGCAGTATTTT.

This rearrangement joins TRBV3-1 (or the pseudogene TRBV3-2) to TRBJ2-5, with D perhaps TRBD1 (5 bases). Per germline, CDR1 LGHDT and CDR2 YNNKEL (reference sequence). Deletions cut 4 bases from V and 5 bases from J, with 8 bases between. CDR3 length equals 12 residues. The CDR3 spells CASSRGAETQYF. DNA of the CDR3: TGTGCCAGCAGCCGTGGGGCGGAGACCCAGTACTTC.

This clone was recorded once. This rearrangement joins TRBV28 to TRBJ2-5; TRBD2 aligns across 7 bases. Germline-derived CDR1 and CDR2 are MDHEN and SYDVKM. CDR3 length equals 15 residues. The V gene end was trimmed by 2 bases and the J gene end by 5 bases; junction bases not matched to a gene: 8. The CDR3 loop reads CASSLVPRLAETQYF. CDR3 sequence (DNA): TGTGCCAGCAGTTTAGTCCCGCGACTAGCCGAGACCCAGTACTTC.

The rearrangement links TRBV6-5 to TRBJ2-7, with D perhaps matching TRBD2 (5 bases). From germline, CDR1 is MNHEY and CDR2 SVGAGI. Trimming took 4 bases from V and 0 from J, leaving 10 bases between them. The CDR3 is 14 residues long. The CDR3 spells CASSFRDHSYEQYF. The CDR3 DNA sequence: TGTGCCAGCAGTTTCCGGGATCACTCCTACGAGCAGTACTTC.